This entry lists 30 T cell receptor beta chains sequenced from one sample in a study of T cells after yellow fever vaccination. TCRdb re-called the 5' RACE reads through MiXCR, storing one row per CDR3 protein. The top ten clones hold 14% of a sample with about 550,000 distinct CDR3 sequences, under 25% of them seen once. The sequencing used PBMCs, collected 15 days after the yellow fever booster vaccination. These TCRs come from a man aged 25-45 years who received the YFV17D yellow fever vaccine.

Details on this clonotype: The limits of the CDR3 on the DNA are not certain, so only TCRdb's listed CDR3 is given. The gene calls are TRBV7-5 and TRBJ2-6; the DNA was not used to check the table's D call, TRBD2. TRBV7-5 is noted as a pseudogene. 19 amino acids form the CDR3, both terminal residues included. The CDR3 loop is CISVSPGSGWAPGANVLTF.

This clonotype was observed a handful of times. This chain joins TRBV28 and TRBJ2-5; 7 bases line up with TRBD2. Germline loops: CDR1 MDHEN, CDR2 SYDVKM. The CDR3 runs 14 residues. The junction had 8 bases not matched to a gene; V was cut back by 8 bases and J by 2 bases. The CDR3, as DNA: TGTGCCAGCGCAGGGCGGGAGCCACAAGAGACCCAGTACTTC. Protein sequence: CASAGREPQETQYF.

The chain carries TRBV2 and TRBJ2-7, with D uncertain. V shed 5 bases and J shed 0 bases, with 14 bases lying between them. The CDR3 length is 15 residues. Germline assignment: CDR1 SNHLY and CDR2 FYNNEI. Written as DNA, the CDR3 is TGTGCCAGCAGTAAGGAAGCAGTGAGCTCCTACGAGCAGTACTTC. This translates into CASSKEAVSSYEQYF.

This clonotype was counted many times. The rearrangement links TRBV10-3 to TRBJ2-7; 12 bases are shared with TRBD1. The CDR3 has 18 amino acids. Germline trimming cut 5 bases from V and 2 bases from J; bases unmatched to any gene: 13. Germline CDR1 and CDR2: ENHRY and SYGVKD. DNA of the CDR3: TGTGCCATCAGTAGGGGCCCTCGGGGGACAGGGGGCCCCTACGAGCAGTACTTC. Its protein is CAISRGPRGTGGPYEQYF.

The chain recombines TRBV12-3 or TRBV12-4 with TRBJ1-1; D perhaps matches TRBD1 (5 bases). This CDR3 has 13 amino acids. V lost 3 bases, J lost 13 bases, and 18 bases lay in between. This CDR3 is CASSFQETVAFFF. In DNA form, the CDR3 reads TGTGCCAGCAGTTTTCAAGAGACAGTGGCGTTTTTCTTT.

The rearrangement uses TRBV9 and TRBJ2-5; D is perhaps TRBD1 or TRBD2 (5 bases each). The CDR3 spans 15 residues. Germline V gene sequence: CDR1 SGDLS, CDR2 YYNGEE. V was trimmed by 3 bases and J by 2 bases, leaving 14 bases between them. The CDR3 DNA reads TGTGCCAGCAGCGATCGACCCGGGGCACAAGAGACCCAGTACTTC. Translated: CASSDRPGAQETQYF.

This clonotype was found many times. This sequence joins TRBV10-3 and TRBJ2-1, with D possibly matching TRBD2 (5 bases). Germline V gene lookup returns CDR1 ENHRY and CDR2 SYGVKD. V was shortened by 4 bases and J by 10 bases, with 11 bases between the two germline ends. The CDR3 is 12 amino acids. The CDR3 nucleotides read TGTGCCATCAGTGTTCTCCGGGAAGAGCAGTTCTTC. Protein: CAISVLREEQFF.

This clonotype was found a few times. The CDR3 reads CASSLGTRASTDTQYF. The CDR3 DNA reads TGCGCCAGCAGCTTGGGAACTAGGGCTAGCACAGATACGCAGTATTTT. The rearrangement links TRBV5-1 to TRBJ2-3, with D possibly being TRBD2 (5 bases). Germline V lookup: CDR1 SGHRS, CDR2 YFSETQ. Trimming pared 0 bases from V and 0 bases from J, leaving 11 bases between. The CDR3 is made up of 16 amino acids.

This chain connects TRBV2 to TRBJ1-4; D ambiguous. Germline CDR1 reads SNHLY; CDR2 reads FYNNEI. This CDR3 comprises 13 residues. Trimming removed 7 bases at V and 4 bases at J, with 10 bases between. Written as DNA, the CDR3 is TGTGCCAGCAACTCCAGGTTTAATGAAAAACTGTTTTTT. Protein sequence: CASNSRFNEKLFF.

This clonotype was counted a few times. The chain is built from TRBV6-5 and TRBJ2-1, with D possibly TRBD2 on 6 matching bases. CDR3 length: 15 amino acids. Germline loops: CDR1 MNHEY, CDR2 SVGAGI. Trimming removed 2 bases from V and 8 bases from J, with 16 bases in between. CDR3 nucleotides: TGTGCCAGCAGTTACGACGCGGGAACTATCGATGAGCAGTTCTTC. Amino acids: CASSYDAGTIDEQFF.

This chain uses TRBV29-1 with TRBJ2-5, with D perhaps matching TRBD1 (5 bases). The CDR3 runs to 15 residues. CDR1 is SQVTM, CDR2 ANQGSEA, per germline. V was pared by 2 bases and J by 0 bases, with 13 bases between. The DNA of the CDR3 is TGCAGCGTTGAAATGTGGGGCTGGAACCAAGAGACCCAGTACTTC. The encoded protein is CSVEMWGWNQETQYF. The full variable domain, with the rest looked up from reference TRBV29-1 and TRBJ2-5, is SAVISQKPSRDICQRGTSLTIQCQVDSQVTMMFWYRQQPGQSLTLIATANQGSEATYESGFVIDKFPISRPNLTFSTLTVSNMSPEDSSIYLCSVEMWGWNQETQYFGPGTRLLVL.

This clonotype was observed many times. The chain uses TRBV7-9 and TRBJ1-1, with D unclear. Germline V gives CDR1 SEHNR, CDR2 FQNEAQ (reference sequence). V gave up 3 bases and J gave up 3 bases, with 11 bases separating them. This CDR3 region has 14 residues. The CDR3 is CASSFEGRDTEAFF. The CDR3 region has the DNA TGTGCCAGCAGCTTTGAGGGCCGGGACACTGAAGCTTTCTTT. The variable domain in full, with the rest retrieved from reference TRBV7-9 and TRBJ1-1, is DTGVSQNPRHKITKRGQNVTFRCDPISEHNRLYWYRQTLGQGPEFLTYFQNEAQLEKSRLLSDRFSAERPKGSFSTLEIQRTEQGDSAMYLCASSFEGRDTEAFFGQGTRLTVV.

CDR3 nucleotides: TGCGCCAGCAGCTTGGCCGGGAACCGTGAGGAGACCCAGTACTTC. It encodes CASSLAGNREETQYF. The chain combines TRBV5-1 with TRBJ2-5; perhaps TRBD2 as D (5 bases). The CDR3 contains 15 residues. Trimming removed 0 bases at V and 5 bases at J, with 14 bases between. Germline-derived CDR1 and CDR2 are SGHRS and YFSETQ.

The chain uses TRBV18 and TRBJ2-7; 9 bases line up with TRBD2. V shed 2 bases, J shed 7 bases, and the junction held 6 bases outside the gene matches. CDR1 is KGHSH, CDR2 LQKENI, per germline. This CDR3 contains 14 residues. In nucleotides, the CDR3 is TGTGCCAGCTCACCAGCGGGAGGGCCAGGGGAGCAGTACTTC. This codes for CASSPAGGPGEQYF.

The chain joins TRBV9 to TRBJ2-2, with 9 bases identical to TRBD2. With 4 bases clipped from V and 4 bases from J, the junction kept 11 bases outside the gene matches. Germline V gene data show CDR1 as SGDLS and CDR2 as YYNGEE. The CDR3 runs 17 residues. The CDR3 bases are TGTGCCAGCAGCACCGGGACTAGCTTTTTGGGCACCGGGGAGCTGTTTTTT. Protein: CASSTGTSFLGTGELFF.

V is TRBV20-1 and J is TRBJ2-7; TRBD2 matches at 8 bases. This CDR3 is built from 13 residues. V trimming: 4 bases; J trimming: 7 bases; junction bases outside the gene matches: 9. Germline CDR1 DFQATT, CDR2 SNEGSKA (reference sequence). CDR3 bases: TGCAGTGCTACCCTCAGCGGGGGCGGGGAGCAGTACTTC. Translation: CSATLSGGGEQYF.

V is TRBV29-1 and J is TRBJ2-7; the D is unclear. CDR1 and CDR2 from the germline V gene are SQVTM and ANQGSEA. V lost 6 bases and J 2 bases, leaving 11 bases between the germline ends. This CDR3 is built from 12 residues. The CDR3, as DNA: TGCAGCGTCGAGGACGGAACCTACGAGCAGTACTTC. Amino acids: CSVEDGTYEQYF.

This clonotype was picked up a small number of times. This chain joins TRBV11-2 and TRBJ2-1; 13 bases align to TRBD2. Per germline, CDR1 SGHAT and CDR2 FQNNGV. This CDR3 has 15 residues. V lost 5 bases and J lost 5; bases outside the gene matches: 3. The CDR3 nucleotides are TGTGCCAGCAGCCGTACTAGCGGGAGGGACAATGAGCAGTTCTTC. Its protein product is CASSRTSGRDNEQFF.

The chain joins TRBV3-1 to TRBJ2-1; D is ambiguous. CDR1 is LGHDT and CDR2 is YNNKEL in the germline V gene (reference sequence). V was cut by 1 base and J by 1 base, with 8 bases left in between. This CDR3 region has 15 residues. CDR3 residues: CASSQARQSYNEQFF. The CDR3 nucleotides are TGTGCCAGCAGCCAAGCTAGGCAGTCCTACAATGAGCAGTTCTTC.

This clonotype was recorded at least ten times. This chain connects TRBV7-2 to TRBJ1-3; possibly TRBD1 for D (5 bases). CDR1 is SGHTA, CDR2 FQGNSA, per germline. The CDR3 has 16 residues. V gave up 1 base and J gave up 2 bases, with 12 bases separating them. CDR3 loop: CASSLGSIGAGNTIYF. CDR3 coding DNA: TGTGCCAGCAGCTTAGGGTCGATAGGGGCTGGAAACACCATATATTTT.

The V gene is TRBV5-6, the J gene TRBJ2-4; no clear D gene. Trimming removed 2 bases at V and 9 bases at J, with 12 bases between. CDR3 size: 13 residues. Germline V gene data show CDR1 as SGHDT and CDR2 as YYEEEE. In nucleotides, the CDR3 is TGTGCCAGCAGCTTTAGTGGGGTGAGCATTCAGTACTTC. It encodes CASSFSGVSIQYF.

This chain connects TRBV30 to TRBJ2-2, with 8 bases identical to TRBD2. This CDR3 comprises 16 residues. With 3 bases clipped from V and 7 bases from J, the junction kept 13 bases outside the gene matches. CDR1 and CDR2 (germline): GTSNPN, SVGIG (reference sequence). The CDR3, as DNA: TGTGCCTGGAGCACCTCTAGACTAGCGAGTGACGGGGAGCTGTTTTTT. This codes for CAWSTSRLASDGELFF.

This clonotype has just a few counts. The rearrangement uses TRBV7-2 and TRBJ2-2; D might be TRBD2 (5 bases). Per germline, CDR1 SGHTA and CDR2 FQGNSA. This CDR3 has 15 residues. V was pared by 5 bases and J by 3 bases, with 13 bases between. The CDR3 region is CASSTFRGDTGELFF. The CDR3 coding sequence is TGTGCCAGCAGCACCTTCCGGGGAGACACCGGGGAGCTGTTTTTT.

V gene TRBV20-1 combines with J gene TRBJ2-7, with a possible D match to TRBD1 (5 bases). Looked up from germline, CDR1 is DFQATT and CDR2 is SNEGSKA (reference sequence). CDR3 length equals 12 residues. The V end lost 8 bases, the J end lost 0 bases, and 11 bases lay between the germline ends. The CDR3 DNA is TGCAGTAGGCAGACAGACTCCTACGAGCAGTACTTC. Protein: CSRQTDSYEQYF.

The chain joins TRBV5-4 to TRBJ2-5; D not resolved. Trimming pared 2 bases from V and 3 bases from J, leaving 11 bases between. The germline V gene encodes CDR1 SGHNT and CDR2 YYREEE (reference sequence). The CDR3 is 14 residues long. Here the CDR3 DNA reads TGTGCCAGCAGCTTAGGGTCCCCAGAAGAGACCCAGTACTTC. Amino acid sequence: CASSLGSPEETQYF.

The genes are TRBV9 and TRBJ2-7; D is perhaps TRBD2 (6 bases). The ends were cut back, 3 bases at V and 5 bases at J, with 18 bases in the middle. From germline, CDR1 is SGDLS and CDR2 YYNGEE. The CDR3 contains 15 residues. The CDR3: CASSGGLAGRNEQYF. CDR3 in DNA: TGTGCCAGCAGCGGGGGACTCGCGGGGCGCAACGAGCAGTACTTC.

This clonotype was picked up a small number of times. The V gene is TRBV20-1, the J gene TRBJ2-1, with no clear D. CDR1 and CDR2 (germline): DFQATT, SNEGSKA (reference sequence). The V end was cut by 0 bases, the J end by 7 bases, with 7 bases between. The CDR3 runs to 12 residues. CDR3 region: CSARDTRNEQFF. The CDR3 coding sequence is TGCAGTGCTAGAGATACGCGGAATGAGCAGTTCTTC.

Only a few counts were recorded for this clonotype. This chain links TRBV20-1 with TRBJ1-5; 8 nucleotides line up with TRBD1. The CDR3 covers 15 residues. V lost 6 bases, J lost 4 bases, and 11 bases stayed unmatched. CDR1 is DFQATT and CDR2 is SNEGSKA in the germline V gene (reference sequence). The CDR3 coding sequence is TGCAGTGCCTCAGACAGGGGAGGTTGGAATCAGCCCCAGCATTTT. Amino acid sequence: CSASDRGGWNQPQHF.

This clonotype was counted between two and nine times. The CDR3 sequence: CASSQSTGSGEQYF. The CDR3 DNA reads as TGTGCCAGCAGTCAATCCACAGGGTCGGGAGAGCAGTACTTC. J is TRBJ2-7 and V is TRBV27, with TRBD1 as a possible D gene (6 bases). CDR3 size: 14 residues. The germline gives CDR1 MNHEY, CDR2 SMNVEV (reference sequence). The germline V and J ends were trimmed by 5 bases and 7 bases, with 18 bases remaining between them.

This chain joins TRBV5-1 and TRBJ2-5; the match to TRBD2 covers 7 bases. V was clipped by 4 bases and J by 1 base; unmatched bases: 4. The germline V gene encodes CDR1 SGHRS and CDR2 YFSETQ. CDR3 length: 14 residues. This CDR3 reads CASSTTSPQETQYF. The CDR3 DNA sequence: TGCGCCAGCAGCACGACTAGCCCCCAAGAGACCCAGTACTTC.